These 23 T cell receptor beta chains were all obtained from the same sample, sequenced in a study of cytomegalovirus exposure and HLA in healthy donors. This table comes from immunoSEQ multiplex PCR, and its TCRdb copy is limited to in-frame clones, with some not included. The data hold just over 20,000 clones, with 97% observed a single time. The sequencing input was PBMCs. These receptors were collected from a man aged 25 to 45 in good health and CMV-seropositive.

V is TRBV5-1 and J is TRBJ2-7; possible D gene TRBD2, 6 bases. The V end lost 0 bases, the J end lost 6 bases, and 7 bases lay between the germline ends. CDR1 is SGHRS and CDR2 is YFSETQ in the germline V gene. The CDR3 is made up of 12 amino acids. The CDR3 loop reads CASSLGGVEQYF. In DNA, the CDR3 is TGCGCCAGCAGCTTGGGGGGGGTCGAGCAGTACTTC. The full variable domain, rest sourced from reference TRBV5-1 and TRBJ2-7, is KAGVTQTPRYLIKTRGQQVTLSCSPISGHRSVSWYQQTPGQGLQFLFEYFSETQRNKGNFPGRFSGRQFSNSRSEMNVSTLELGDSALYLCASSLGGVEQYFGPGTRLTVT.

This clone was detected only once. The chain couples TRBV5-1 to TRBJ2-3; no clear D. V lost 0 bases to trimming and J lost 1 base, with 6 bases between them. Germline values: CDR1 SGHRS, CDR2 YFSETQ. The CDR3 has 14 amino acids. The DNA of the CDR3 is TGCGCCAGCAGCTTGGTCGCGGGCACAGATACGCAGTATTTT. Protein product: CASSLVAGTDTQYF.

The chain carries TRBV30 and TRBJ2-5; TRBD1 might be the D (5 bases). V shed 0 bases and J shed 5 bases, with 16 bases lying between them. The V gene's germline CDR1 is GTSNPN and CDR2 SVGIG (reference sequence). CDR3 length equals 15 residues. CDR3 sequence: CAWSVRAGKLETQYF. As DNA, the CDR3 is TGTGCCTGGAGTGTAAGGGCAGGGAAATTGGAGACCCAGTACTTC.

This chain uses TRBV14 with TRBJ1-2; D ambiguous. Trimming pared 3 bases from V and 2 bases from J, leaving 13 bases between. The CDR3 consists of 15 residues. CDR1 is SGHDN, CDR2 FVKESK, per germline. The CDR3 DNA reads as TGTGCCAGCAGCCATCGGCCCGACGGGAACTATGGCTACACCTTC. Amino acids: CASSHRPDGNYGYTF.

The CDR3 DNA follows: TGTGCCACCAGCAGAGACGCCGGACAGGGGCAGTTAGCTTTCTTT. Residues: CATSRDAGQGQLAFF. The V call is TRBV15, the J call TRBJ1-1, with 9 bases identical to TRBD1. The germline gives CDR1 LNHNV, CDR2 YYDKDF (reference sequence). This CDR3 contains 15 residues. V was clipped by 0 bases and J by 10 bases; unmatched bases: 9.

J is TRBJ1-5 and V is TRBV6-1; tentative D call: TRBD1 (6 bases). This CDR3 is built from 15 residues. Germline CDR1 MNHNS, CDR2 SASEGT. With 0 bases removed from V and 9 bases from J, the gap between germline ends came to 15 bases. In DNA form, the CDR3 reads TGTGCCAGCAGTGAAGCGAATGTCAGGGGTGTGCCCCAGCATTTT. Translating it yields CASSEANVRGVPQHF.

This chain uses TRBV27 with TRBJ2-7; TRBD1 agrees at 7 bases. Germline V gene lookup returns CDR1 MNHEY and CDR2 SMNVEV (reference sequence). J gave up 2 bases and V 1 base, and 2 bases lay outside the gene matches. This CDR3 spans 14 amino acids. CDR3: CASSLWDSPYEQYF. The CDR3 DNA is TGTGCCAGCAGTTTATGGGACAGCCCCTACGAGCAGTACTTC.

V is TRBV29-1 and J is TRBJ2-5; 12 nucleotides agree with TRBD2. This CDR3 is built from 14 residues. The V and J ends lost 7 bases and 2 bases, in that order; junction bases with no gene match: 5. The germline CDR1 and CDR2 sequences are SQVTM and ANQGSEA. Here the CDR3 reads CSGRLAGVQETQYF. The CDR3 DNA is TGCAGCGGGAGACTAGCGGGAGTTCAAGAGACCCAGTACTTC. The variable domain in full, completed from reference TRBV29-1 and TRBJ2-5, reads SAVISQKPSRDICQRGTSLTIQCQVDSQVTMMFWYRQQPGQSLTLIATANQGSEATYESGFVIDKFPISRPNLTFSTLTVSNMSPEDSSIYLCSGRLAGVQETQYFGPGTRLLVL.

The chain uses TRBV27 and TRBJ2-3; 7 bases match TRBD1. Germline V lookup: CDR1 MNHEY, CDR2 SMNVEV (reference sequence). The CDR3 spans 15 residues. Losses at the gene ends were 2 bases for V and 5 bases for J; bases not matched to a gene: 7. CDR3 residues: CASSLVTGAGDTQYF. The CDR3 DNA reads TGTGCCAGCAGTTTAGTCACAGGGGCTGGAGATACGCAGTATTTT.

This chain connects TRBV27 to TRBJ2-7; 10 bases fit TRBD2. The CDR3 loop spans 14 amino acids. Per germline, CDR1 MNHEY and CDR2 SMNVEV (reference sequence). The V segment lost 2 bases and the J segment 4 bases; nucleotides outside the gene matches: 2. The CDR3 here is CASSLSGGGYEQYF. CDR3 sequence (DNA): TGTGCCAGCAGTTTAAGCGGGGGGGGGTACGAGCAGTACTTC.

This chain joins TRBV15 and TRBJ2-7; D call uncertain. CDR1 LNHNV and CDR2 YYDKDF come from the germline V gene (reference sequence). V was trimmed by 1 base and J by 10 bases, leaving 11 bases between them. The CDR3 extends over 12 amino acids. The CDR3 reads CATSRGTDLQYF. Here the CDR3 DNA reads TGTGCCACCAGCAGAGGAACAGACCTTCAGTACTTC.

The chain uses TRBV10-2 and TRBJ2-1; D is possibly TRBD2 (5 bases). Germline values: CDR1 WSHSY, CDR2 SAAADI. CDR3 length: 16 amino acids. The V and J ends lost 2 bases and 5 bases respectively, with 16 bases between them. The CDR3 region is CASSEEGAATHNEQFF. In DNA, the CDR3 is TGCGCCAGCAGTGAGGAGGGCGCCGCTACGCACAATGAGCAGTTCTTC.

CDR3 amino acids: CAWSFRQGFAQPQHF. CDR3 sequence (DNA): TGTGCCTGGAGTTTCCGACAGGGGTTCGCTCAGCCCCAGCATTTT. The chain employs TRBV30 and TRBJ1-5, with 8 bases fitting TRBD1. The CDR3 length is 15 residues. The trim removed 2 bases at V and 6 bases at J, leaving 9 bases unmatched. Germline V CDR1 and CDR2: GTSNPN, SVGIG (reference sequence).

V is TRBV7-2 and J is TRBJ2-7, with TRBD2 matching 13 bases. J was trimmed by 3 bases and V by 5 bases; bases with no gene match: 7. Germline V CDR1 and CDR2: SGHTA, FQGNSA. This CDR3 spans 16 amino acids. The CDR3 region has the DNA TGTGCCAGCAGCGCCCGCGGGACTAGCGGGAACTACGAGCAGTACTTC. This gives the protein CASSARGTSGNYEQYF.

CDR3 amino acids: CASSYPPGQGFMADTQYF. In DNA form, the CDR3 reads TGTGCCAGCAGTTACCCGCCGGGACAGGGGTTTATGGCAGATACGCAGTATTTT. The chain links TRBV27 to TRBJ2-3, with 10 bases aligning to TRBD1. This CDR3 has 18 residues. CDR1 and CDR2 from the germline V gene are MNHEY and SMNVEV (reference sequence). The V segment lost 4 bases and the J segment 4 bases; nucleotides outside the gene matches: 14.

This chain uses TRBV6-5 with TRBJ2-1; D is perhaps TRBD2 (5 bases). The CDR3 has 15 amino acids. Deletions cut 5 bases from V and 3 bases from J, with 14 bases between. Germline V lookup: CDR1 MNHEY, CDR2 SVGAGI. The CDR3 protein is CASSPTRQSYNEQFF. The CDR3 DNA is TGTGCCAGCAGTCCAACTAGACAAAGCTACAATGAGCAGTTCTTC.

This chain connects TRBV28 to TRBJ1-2, with TRBD1 matching over 9 bases. This CDR3 is built from 18 residues. CDR1 is MDHEN and CDR2 is SYDVKM in the germline V gene. The ends lost 6 bases at V and 0 bases at J; junction bases unmatched: 14. Here the CDR3 DNA reads TGTGCCAGCAGAGTTAGGGAGGGGGGGACAGGGTCTAACTATGGCTACACCTTC. Protein: CASRVREGGTGSNYGYTF.

V is TRBV5-1 and J is TRBJ1-4; no clear D gene. CDR1 and CDR2 (germline): SGHRS, YFSETQ. The CDR3 is 14 residues long. V was cut by 7 bases and J by 0 bases, with 10 bases left in between. The CDR3 DNA sequence: TGCGCCAGCTCACTGGTTGCAACTAATGAAAAACTGTTTTTT. This gives the protein CASSLVATNEKLFF.

This chain uses TRBV28 with TRBJ2-5; a weak D match, TRBD2 (6 bases). The ends were cut back, 7 bases at V and 3 bases at J, with 15 bases in the middle. The CDR3 has 14 residues. Per the germline V gene, CDR1 is MDHEN and CDR2 is SYDVKM. The DNA of the CDR3 is TGTGCCAGCATCCCCTGGGGGGTAGAAGAGACCCAGTACTTC. Residues: CASIPWGVEETQYF.

The chain couples TRBV30 to TRBJ2-5, with D perhaps matching TRBD2 (6 bases). The CDR3 covers 13 residues. The V gene lost 0 bases and the J gene lost 7 bases, with 12 bases spanning the gap. Germline loops: CDR1 GTSNPN, CDR2 SVGIG (reference sequence). The CDR3 protein is CAWSVADGGTQYF. In DNA, the CDR3 is TGTGCCTGGAGTGTAGCGGACGGGGGGACCCAGTACTTC.

The chain uses TRBV9 and TRBJ2-4; weak D call: TRBD2 (6 bases). Germline CDR1 reads SGDLS; CDR2 reads YYNGEE. This CDR3 comprises 15 residues. The ends were cut back, 3 bases at V and 1 base at J, with 11 bases in the middle. CDR3 coding DNA: TGTGCCAGCAGCGGGGGACTGCCCGCCAAAAACATTCAGTACTTC. Its translation is CASSGGLPAKNIQYF.

The V call is TRBV2, the J call TRBJ2-2; D ambiguous. The CDR3 has 16 residues. Per germline, CDR1 SNHLY and CDR2 FYNNEI. Trimming stripped 6 bases from V and 1 base from J, with 15 bases between. CDR3 loop: CASRDTAYLNTGELFF. The CDR3 DNA reads as TGTGCCAGCAGAGACACCGCCTATTTGAACACCGGGGAGCTGTTTTTT.

In its sample, this clone was seen once. The chain links TRBV13 to TRBJ2-7, with TRBD1 matching 10 bases. Trimming at V came to 4 bases and at J to 1 base, leaving 7 bases not matched to a gene. Per germline, CDR1 PRHDT and CDR2 FYEKMQ (reference sequence). The CDR3 spans 16 residues. Written as DNA, the CDR3 is TGTGCCAGCAGCTCCCACGGGACAGGGGAATCCTACGAGCAGTACTTC. Protein sequence: CASSSHGTGESYEQYF.